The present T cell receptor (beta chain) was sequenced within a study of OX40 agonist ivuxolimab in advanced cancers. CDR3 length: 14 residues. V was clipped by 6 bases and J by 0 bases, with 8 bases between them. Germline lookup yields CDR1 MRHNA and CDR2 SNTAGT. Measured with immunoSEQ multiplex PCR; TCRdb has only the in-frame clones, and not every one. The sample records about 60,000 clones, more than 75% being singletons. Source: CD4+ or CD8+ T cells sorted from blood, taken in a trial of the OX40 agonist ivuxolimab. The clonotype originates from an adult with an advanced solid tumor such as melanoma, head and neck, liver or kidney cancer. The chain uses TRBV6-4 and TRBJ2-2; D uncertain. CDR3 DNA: TGTGCCAGCAGCCTTAAACCGAACACCGGGGAGCTGTTTTTT. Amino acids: CASSLKPNTGELFF.